This is a list of T cell receptor beta chains from one sample in a study of low-dose radiotherapy and immunotherapy resistance in tumors. A single record per CDR3 protein comes from TCRdb applying MiXCR to the reads. Of approximately 84,000 distinct CDR3 sequences in the sample, over 15% were seen once. The input for sequencing was PBMCs, taken before treatment. The source is a male donor with prostate cancer. CDR3s include the opening cysteine and the closing phenylalanine or tryptophan. D genes are given only for firm matches.

v_gene: TRBV3-1
d_gene: -
j_gene: TRBJ2-7
CDR3aa: CASSQAADFYEQYF

v_gene: TRBV7-2
d_gene: TRBD1
j_gene: TRBJ2-7
CDR3aa: CASSLGTGTGEQYF

v_gene: TRBV2
d_gene: -
j_gene: TRBJ2-7
CDR3aa: CASSEEQGRYEQYF

v_gene: TRBV4-1
d_gene: -
j_gene: TRBJ2-7
CDR3aa: CASSQGTTGEQYF

v_gene: TRBV3-1
d_gene: -
j_gene: TRBJ2-5
CDR3aa: CASSQELTQETQYF

v_gene: TRBV5-1
d_gene: TRBD2
j_gene: TRBJ2-7
CDR3aa: CASSYTSGAYEQYF

v_gene: TRBV10-2
d_gene: TRBD1
j_gene: TRBJ2-3
CDR3aa: CASSLQGATDTQYF

v_gene: TRBV5-6
d_gene: TRBD1
j_gene: TRBJ1-5
CDR3aa: CASSPSRQGANQPQHF

v_gene: TRBV15
d_gene: -
j_gene: TRBJ1-3
CDR3aa: CATSRDESRIGSIYF

v_gene: TRBV7-9
d_gene: -
j_gene: TRBJ2-7
CDR3aa: CASSLGAYEQYF

v_gene: TRBV20-1
d_gene: -
j_gene: TRBJ2-7
CDR3aa: CSARDGRTPLQYF

v_gene: TRBV19
d_gene: -
j_gene: TRBJ1-6
CDR3aa: CASTSTGYVSPLHF

v_gene: TRBV27
d_gene: -
j_gene: TRBJ2-3
CDR3aa: CASSPQRDTQYF

v_gene: TRBV5-4
d_gene: -
j_gene: TRBJ2-7
CDR3aa: CASLRWGTYEQYF

v_gene: TRBV12-3/TRBV12-4
d_gene: TRBD1
j_gene: TRBJ2-3
CDR3aa: CASTLGTGPDTQYF

v_gene: TRBV6-1
d_gene: -
j_gene: TRBJ1-2
CDR3aa: CASVLEPRLKGGYTF

v_gene: TRBV20-1
d_gene: -
j_gene: TRBJ2-5
CDR3aa: CSARAIFASDYQETQYF